The present entry profiles one T cell receptor beta chain with its context. The target antigen is unknown. Trimming removed 0 bases from V and 3 bases from J, with 12 bases in between. This CDR3 has 15 residues. Germline V gives CDR1 GTSNPN, CDR2 SVGIG (reference sequence). The data were taken from a study of shared clonotypes between healthy human individuals. About the research overall: Every donor yielded three CD4 naive, three CD4 memory, two CD8 naive and one CD8 memory plate. Study-wide points: The four-donor shared clonotypes exceeded non-shared clonotypes in generation probability, with non-shared ones scoring lower.

The naive CD8 fraction comprised CD45RO-negative cells positively selected for CCR7 and excluded terminally differentiated effector memory CD45RA+ cells. Within Nashville, Tennessee resided all donors, each a Caucasian adult. The method was immunoSEQ multiplex PCR; TCRdb's version includes in-frame clones alone and lacks a portion of them. The table includes 630,000 or so clones, 95% to 98% detected once. This clonotype was obtained from a man aged 25-45 years in good health. The rearrangement uses TRBV30 and TRBJ2-1; D might be TRBD1 or TRBD2, each matching 6 bases. Material for sequencing was naive CD8+ T cells sorted from blood. CDR3 residues: CAWSVPEGVYNEQFF. CDR3 DNA: TGTGCCTGGAGTGTACCGGAGGGGGTCTACAATGAGCAGTTCTTC. Filled out from reference TRBV30 and TRBJ2-1, the complete variable domain reads SQTIHQWPATLVQPVGSPLSLECTVEGTSNPNLYWYRQAAGRGLQLLFYSVGIGQISSEVPQNLSASRPQDRQFILSSKKLLLSDSGFYLCAWSVPEGVYNEQFFGPGTRLTVL.